These 31 T cell receptor beta chains came from one sample sequenced in a study of CD8 T cells in Susac syndrome. RNA in amounts of roughly 0.5 to 1 ug was reverse transcribed with random hexamers. From the immunoSEQ multiplex PCR reads, TCRdb called clonotypes with MiXCR, one entry per CDR3 protein. The sample yields hundreds of thousands of distinct CDR3 sequences, around 85% seen once. Specimen: CD8+ T cells from PBMCs. The receptors were gathered from a human donor with multiple sclerosis.

This rearrangement joins TRBV27 to TRBJ2-2; unclear D gene. There are 13 residues in the CDR3. V shed 0 bases and J shed 6 bases, with 5 bases lying between them. CDR1 MNHEY and CDR2 SMNVEV come from the germline V gene (reference sequence). CDR3 protein: CASSLSLAGELFF. In DNA, the CDR3 is TGTGCCAGCAGTTTATCGTTGGCCGGGGAGCTGTTTTTT.

The chain links TRBV19 to TRBJ1-5; 7 nucleotides agree with TRBD1. CDR3 size: 15 residues. V lost 3 bases to trimming and J lost 6 bases; unmatched junction nucleotides: 8. The V gene's germline CDR1 is LNHDA and CDR2 SQIVND (reference sequence). CDR3 residues: CASSIDQGVVQPQHF. Written as DNA, the CDR3 is TGTGCCAGTAGTATTGACCAGGGGGTGGTTCAGCCCCAGCATTTT.

This sequence joins TRBV7-9 and TRBJ2-5; tentatively, D is TRBD2 (6 bases). CDR1 SEHNR and CDR2 FQNEAQ come from the germline V gene (reference sequence). The V end was cut by 0 bases, the J end by 1 base, with 9 bases between. This CDR3 region has 15 residues. The CDR3 DNA reads as TGTGCCAGCAGCTTAGCGGAGGGGAGCCAAGAGACCCAGTACTTC. Translating gives CASSLAEGSQETQYF. Full variable domain (outside the CDR3, taken from reference TRBV7-9 and TRBJ2-5): DTGVSQNPRHKITKRGQNVTFRCDPISEHNRLYWYRQTLGQGPEFLTYFQNEAQLEKSRLLSDRFSAERPKGSFSTLEIQRTEQGDSAMYLCASSLAEGSQETQYFGPGTRLLVL.

The rearrangement uses TRBV6-2 or TRBV6-3 and TRBJ2-3; unclear D gene. The length of the CDR3 is 12 residues. Germline loops: CDR1 MNHEY, CDR2 SVGEGT. V dropped 7 bases and J dropped 6 bases, with 11 bases sitting between them. The CDR3 region has the DNA TGTGCCAGCAACTCCGGTGCGGATACGCAGTATTTT. Residues: CASNSGADTQYF.

V is TRBV7-6 and J is TRBJ2-3; D perhaps matches TRBD2 (6 bases). The CDR3 is 16 amino acids. V was clipped by 1 base and J by 2 bases, with 13 bases between them. In germline, CDR1 is SGHVS, CDR2 FNYEAQ. The CDR3 spells CASSLGEESVTDTQYF. Written as DNA, the CDR3 is TGTGCCAGCAGCTTAGGGGAGGAATCCGTCACAGATACGCAGTATTTT.

V is TRBV27 and J is TRBJ1-4; D unresolved. The CDR3 has 13 amino acids. V was cut by 6 bases and J by 4 bases, with 9 bases left in between. Germline CDR1 MNHEY, CDR2 SMNVEV (reference sequence). Here the CDR3 reads CASSWGGNEKLFF. The CDR3 DNA reads as TGTGCCAGCAGCTGGGGTGGTAATGAAAAACTGTTTTTT.

The chain carries TRBV29-1 and TRBJ2-1; 8 bases fit TRBD2. This CDR3 region has 14 residues. Germline CDR1 is SQVTM and CDR2 is ANQGSEA. V dropped 4 bases and J dropped 3; count of bases not matched to a gene: 5. The DNA for the CDR3 is TGCAGCGTTGGAGGGCTAGCGGGCTACAATGAGCAGTTCTTC. Amino acid sequence: CSVGGLAGYNEQFF.

The chain uses TRBV20-1 and TRBJ1-2; 7 nucleotides match TRBD1. Germline CDR1 reads DFQATT; CDR2 reads SNEGSKA (reference sequence). J was trimmed by 0 bases and V by 3 bases; bases with no gene match: 4. This CDR3 spans 14 amino acids. This CDR3 reads CSARGTAANYGYTF. For the CDR3, the DNA is TGCAGTGCTAGGGGGACAGCAGCTAACTATGGCTACACCTTC.

The chain is built from TRBV27 and TRBJ2-3; D might be TRBD1 (6 bases). The CDR3 consists of 14 residues. The V end was cut by 4 bases, the J end by 0 bases, with 8 bases between. Germline CDR1 reads MNHEY; CDR2 reads SMNVEV (reference sequence). CDR3 loop: CASSSQGSTDTQYF. The CDR3 DNA follows: TGTGCCAGCAGTTCACAGGGTAGCACAGATACGCAGTATTTT.

The chain joins TRBV2 to TRBJ2-2; TRBD1 might be the D (6 bases). Germline CDR1 and CDR2: SNHLY and FYNNEI. V lost 5 bases, J lost 6 bases, and 13 bases lay in between. The CDR3 is 14 residues long. In nucleotides, the CDR3 is TGTGCCAGCAGTTCACAGGGCCGGCCCGGGGAGCTGTTTTTT. It is translated as CASSSQGRPGELFF. The full variable domain, in which reference TRBV2 and TRBJ2-2 provide the parts outside the CDR3, is EPEVTQTPSHQVTQMGQEVILRCVPISNHLYFYWYRQILGQKVEFLVSFYNNEISEKSEIFDDQFSVERPDGSNFTLKIRSTKLEDSAMYFCASSSQGRPGELFFGEGSRLTVL.

The chain links TRBV29-1 to TRBJ1-2; D gene unclear. The CDR3 is 12 amino acids. Germline loops: CDR1 SQVTM, CDR2 ANQGSEA. V was shortened by 4 bases and J by 4 bases, with 10 bases between the two germline ends. CDR3 loop: CSVGQQLYGYTF. The CDR3 nucleotides are TGCAGCGTTGGACAACAGCTCTATGGCTACACCTTC.

This clonotype came up a few times. The rearrangement joins TRBV7-9 to TRBJ1-1; D gene uncertain. CDR3 length equals 15 residues. Germline loops: CDR1 SEHNR, CDR2 FQNEAQ (reference sequence). V was pared by 5 bases and J by 1 base, with 14 bases between. The CDR3 DNA is TGTGCCAGCAGCACCCCCAACCGGGAGAACACTGAAGCTTTCTTT. Amino acid sequence: CASSTPNRENTEAFF.

The chain combines TRBV29-1 with TRBJ2-3, with unresolved D. Trimming removed 5 bases from V and 4 bases from J, with 10 bases in between. Germline V gives CDR1 SQVTM, CDR2 ANQGSEA. This CDR3 is 12 amino acids long. CDR3 sequence: CSVWLIPDTQYF. The DNA for the CDR3 is TGCAGCGTTTGGTTAATTCCAGATACGCAGTATTTT.

The sample holds one count of this clonotype. This sequence joins TRBV2 and TRBJ2-7; perhaps TRBD2 as D (6 bases). V lost 4 bases to trimming and J lost 2 bases, with 15 bases between them. The CDR3 contains 15 residues. Germline assignment: CDR1 SNHLY and CDR2 FYNNEI. The CDR3 here is CASSAGLAETYEQYF. DNA of the CDR3: TGTGCCAGCAGTGCGGGTTTAGCGGAGACCTACGAGCAGTACTTC.

The CDR3 bases are TGTGCCAGCAGTTTAGTCACGGGACTTACCAATGAGCAGTTCTTC. Its translation: CASSLVTGLTNEQFF. The gene calls are TRBV28 and TRBJ2-1; D possibly corresponds to TRBD2 (6 bases). CDR1 is MDHEN, CDR2 SYDVKM, per germline. This CDR3 is 15 amino acids long. V lost 2 bases and J 6 bases, leaving 14 bases between the germline ends.

V and J are TRBV27 and TRBJ2-7, with 9 bases that match TRBD2. Germline CDR1 and CDR2: MNHEY and SMNVEV (reference sequence). This CDR3 region has 16 residues. The V segment lost 1 base and the J segment 6 bases; nucleotides outside the gene matches: 10. The CDR3 protein is CASSLFFPAGGTEQYF. The CDR3, as DNA: TGTGCCAGCAGTTTATTCTTTCCAGCGGGAGGAACCGAGCAGTACTTC.

The sample holds one count of this clonotype. V is TRBV6-5 and J is TRBJ1-1, with D perhaps TRBD1 (6 bases). The CDR3 totals 14 residues. V was shortened by 6 bases and J by 7 bases, with 18 bases between the two germline ends. Germline values: CDR1 MNHEY, CDR2 SVGAGI. The CDR3, as DNA: TGTGCCAGCAGAGATATCTCGTGGGGGCTTGAAGCTTTCTTT. Translation gives CASRDISWGLEAFF.

The chain links TRBV29-1 to TRBJ2-7, with a weak D call TRBD1 (5 bases). Germline V gene lookup returns CDR1 SQVTM and CDR2 ANQGSEA. Trimming took 6 bases from V and 6 from J, leaving 18 bases between them. This CDR3 is built from 13 residues. CDR3 sequence: CSVPGQGYGEQYF. The CDR3 nucleotides are TGCAGCGTCCCCGGGCAGGGTTACGGCGAGCAGTACTTC.

The chain carries TRBV2 and TRBJ2-1; a weak D match, TRBD1 (6 bases). Trimming left V 10 bases short and J 8 bases short, with 15 bases between. Germline lookup yields CDR1 SNHLY and CDR2 FYNNEI. The CDR3 spans 12 residues. The CDR3 spells CATSTGPDEQFF. In DNA, the CDR3 is TGTGCCACCTCAACAGGGCCCGATGAGCAGTTCTTC.

This chain uses TRBV6-1 with TRBJ2-1, with D possibly matching TRBD2 (6 bases). Germline CDR1 is MNHNS and CDR2 is SASEGT. V lost 5 bases and J lost 4, with 15 bases in between. The CDR3 contains 15 residues. The CDR3 here is CASSLDPEGYNEQFF. CDR3 DNA sequence: TGTGCCAGCAGTCTGGACCCGGAGGGATACAATGAGCAGTTCTTC.

CDR3 residues: CATQSRSTGELFF. CDR3 bases: TGTGCCACTCAGTCCAGAAGCACCGGGGAGCTGTTTTTT. The rearrangement uses TRBV24-1 and TRBJ2-2; D remains unclear. The CDR3 is made up of 13 amino acids. Trimming left V 10 bases short and J 4 bases short, with 12 bases between. The germline V gene encodes CDR1 KGHDR and CDR2 SFDVKD.

The J gene is TRBJ2-6, the V gene TRBV10-3; D gene unclear. Germline V gives CDR1 ENHRY, CDR2 SYGVKD. V was pared by 0 bases and J by 2 bases, with 11 bases between. This CDR3 contains 17 residues. CDR3 nucleotides: TGTGCCATCAGTGAGTCGGCGTCAGCAGCTGGGGCCAACGTCCTGACTTTC. Translated: CAISESASAAGANVLTF.

The V call is TRBV5-1, the J call TRBJ2-3; D might be TRBD1 or TRBD2, each matching 6 bases. The CDR3 extends over 15 amino acids. Germline lookup yields CDR1 SGHRS and CDR2 YFSETQ. V dropped 5 bases and J dropped 0 bases, with 13 bases sitting between them. The CDR3 is CASRYWGASTDTQYF. CDR3 in DNA: TGCGCCAGCAGGTACTGGGGGGCTAGCACAGATACGCAGTATTTT.

This chain links TRBV12-3 or TRBV12-4 with TRBJ1-3; D is unclear. The CDR3 has 18 residues. The germline V and J ends were trimmed by 7 bases and 0 bases, with 22 bases remaining between them. CDR3 coding DNA: TGTGCCAGCAATTCGGGCCACATTCCGGGGATCTCTGGAAACACCATATATTTT. Residues: CASNSGHIPGISGNTIYF.

The rearrangement uses TRBV30 and TRBJ2-7; D gene uncertain. Trimming removed 2 bases at V and 3 bases at J, with 11 bases between. CDR1 is GTSNPN, CDR2 SVGIG, per germline (reference sequence). The CDR3 spans 13 residues. The CDR3 reads CAWSHGWSYEQYF. CDR3 bases: TGTGCCTGGAGTCATGGATGGAGCTACGAGCAGTACTTC.

CDR3 sequence reads: CASSPVKLGEKLFF. The CDR3 DNA reads as TGTGCCAGCAGTCCCGTAAAATTGGGTGAAAAACTGTTTTTT. The chain employs TRBV28 and TRBJ1-4, with D hard to call. This CDR3 contains 14 residues. The germline V gene has CDR1 MDHEN and CDR2 SYDVKM. The V gene lost 5 bases and the J gene lost 7 bases, with 14 bases spanning the gap.

This chain uses TRBV30 with TRBJ2-7, with TRBD2 identical over 7 bases. This CDR3 has 13 residues. CDR1 and CDR2 from the germline V gene are GTSNPN and SVGIG (reference sequence). V lost 5 bases and J lost 2; bases outside the gene matches: 6. The DNA of the CDR3 is TGTGCCTGGGGACTAGGCCCTACCTACGAGCAGTACTTC. This gives the protein CAWGLGPTYEQYF.

In this sample, this clonotype turned up once. The rearrangement links TRBV7-9 to TRBJ2-6, with D unresolved. V was pared by 8 bases and J by 5 bases, with 13 bases between. The CDR3 contains 14 residues. Germline V gene sequence: CDR1 SEHNR, CDR2 FQNEAQ (reference sequence). CDR3 sequence: CASSTVRRANVLTF. The CDR3 coding sequence is TGTGCCAGCTCCACGGTTCGTCGGGCCAACGTCCTGACTTTC.

This chain connects TRBV10-2 to TRBJ2-1; no reliable D call. Deletions cut 7 bases from V and 8 bases from J, with 24 bases between. The CDR3 runs 16 residues. The germline V gene has CDR1 WSHSY and CDR2 SAAADI. The CDR3 spells CASTTWVAGISDEQFF. CDR3 bases: TGCGCCAGCACCACGTGGGTAGCAGGTATATCCGATGAGCAGTTCTTC.

V usage is TRBV4-1 and J usage is TRBJ2-7; TRBD2 agrees at 10 bases. This CDR3 region has 17 residues. The junction had 13 bases not matched to a gene; V was cut back by 4 bases and J by 4 bases. Germline assignment: CDR1 MGHRA and CDR2 YSYEKL. CDR3 in amino acids: CASSLHLAGVLEYEQYF. DNA of the CDR3: TGCGCCAGCAGCCTCCACCTAGCGGGAGTTTTGGAATACGAGCAGTACTTC.

The V and J genes are TRBV19 and TRBJ2-2; a weak D match, TRBD2 (5 bases). The CDR3 spans 15 residues. The V end lost 3 bases, the J end lost 0 bases, and 8 bases lay between the germline ends. CDR1 and CDR2 (germline): LNHDA, SQIVND (reference sequence). The CDR3 DNA reads TGTGCCAGTAGTATCAATAGCGCGAACACCGGGGAGCTGTTTTTT. It encodes CASSINSANTGELFF.